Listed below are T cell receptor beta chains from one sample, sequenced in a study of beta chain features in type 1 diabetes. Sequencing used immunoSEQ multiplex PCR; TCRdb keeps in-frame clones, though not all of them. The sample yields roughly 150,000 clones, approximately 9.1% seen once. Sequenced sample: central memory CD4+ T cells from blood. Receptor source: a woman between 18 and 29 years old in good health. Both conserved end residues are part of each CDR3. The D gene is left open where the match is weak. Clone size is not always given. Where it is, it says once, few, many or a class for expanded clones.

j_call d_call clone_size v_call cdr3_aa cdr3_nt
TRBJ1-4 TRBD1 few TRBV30 CAWSTPPSRTGKNEKLFF TGTGCCTGGAGTACTCCCCCTTCCCGGACAGGGAAGAATGAAAAACTGTTTTTT
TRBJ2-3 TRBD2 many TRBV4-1 CASSLLSGRTSTDTQYF TGCGCCAGCAGCCTCCTTAGCGGGCGAACTAGCACAGATACGCAGTATTTT
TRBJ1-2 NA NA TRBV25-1 CASSLDSSNYGYTF TGTGCCAGCAGTTTGGACAGCTCTAACTATGGCTACACCTTC
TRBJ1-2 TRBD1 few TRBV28 CASSLDRGGYGYTF TGTGCCAGCAGTCTCGACAGGGGCGGCTATGGCTACACCTTC
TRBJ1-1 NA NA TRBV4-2 CASSQVQNLEAFF TGTGCCAGCAGCCAAGTCCAGAACCTTGAAGCTTTCTTT
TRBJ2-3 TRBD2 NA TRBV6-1 CASISGGLRYDTQYF TGTGCCAGCATTAGCGGGGGACTCAGATACGATACGCAGTATTTT
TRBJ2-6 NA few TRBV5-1 CASSLTGSGANVLTF TGCGCCAGCAGCTTGACAGGTTCTGGGGCCAACGTCCTGACTTTC
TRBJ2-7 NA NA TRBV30 CAWSVLESSYEQYF TGTGCCTGGAGTGTTCTAGAGAGCTCCTACGAGCAGTACTTC
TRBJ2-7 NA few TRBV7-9 CASSLSEGEQYF TGTGCCAGCAGCCTCTCCGAGGGTGAGCAGTACTTC
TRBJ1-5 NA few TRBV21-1 CASSFRQGGSNQPQHF TGTGCCAGCAGCTTTAGACAGGGGGGAAGCAATCAGCCCCAGCATTTT
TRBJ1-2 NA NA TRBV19 CASSGPRRIGLYTF TGTGCCAGTAGTGGCCCTCGGAGGATTGGTCTCTACACCTTC
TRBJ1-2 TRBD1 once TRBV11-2 CASTRGGIADGYTF TGTGCCAGCACGAGAGGGGGCATAGCGGACGGCTACACCTTC
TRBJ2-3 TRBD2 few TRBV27 CASLGTSGRSTDTQYF TGTGCCAGCCTGGGGACTAGCGGGAGGAGCACAGATACGCAGTATTTT
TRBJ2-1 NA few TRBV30 CAWNGASGRSYNEQFF TGTGCCTGGAACGGGGCGAGTGGGAGGTCCTACAATGAGCAGTTCTTC
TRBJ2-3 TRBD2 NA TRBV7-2 CASSPRLAGGPDTQYF TGTGCCAGCAGCCCCCGACTAGCGGGAGGGCCAGATACGCAGTATTTT
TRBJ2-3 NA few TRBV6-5 CASRGRVPADTQYF TGTGCCAGCCGAGGCAGGGTCCCCGCAGATACGCAGTATTTT
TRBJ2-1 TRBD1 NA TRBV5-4 CASSQGQSRDGNEQFF TGTGCCAGCAGCCAGGGACAGTCGAGAGACGGTAATGAGCAGTTCTTC
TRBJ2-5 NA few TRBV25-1 CASSPHTGNGETQYF TGTGCCAGCAGTCCCCATACAGGGAACGGGGAGACCCAGTACTTC
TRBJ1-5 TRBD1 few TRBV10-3 CAISKTGGSQPQHF TGTGCCATCAGTAAGACAGGGGGTTCTCAGCCCCAGCATTTT
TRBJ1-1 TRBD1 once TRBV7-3 CASSLRGTEYTEAFF TGTGCCAGCAGCTTAAGGGGGACAGAGTACACTGAAGCTTTCTTT
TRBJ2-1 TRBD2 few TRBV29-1 CSVGITSEEEFF TGCAGCGTTGGAATAACTAGCGAAGAGGAGTTCTTC
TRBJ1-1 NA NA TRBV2 CASMIDRNTEAFF TGTGCCAGCATGATTGACAGGAATACTGAAGCTTTCTTT
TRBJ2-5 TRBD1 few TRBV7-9 CASGQGAQETQYF TGTGCCAGCGGACAGGGCGCCCAAGAGACCCAGTACTTC
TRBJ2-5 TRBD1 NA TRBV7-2 CASSRDSNQETQYF TGTGCCAGCAGTCGGGACAGCAACCAAGAGACCCAGTACTTC
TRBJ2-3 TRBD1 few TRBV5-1 CASTRTGGTDTQYF TGCGCCAGCACCCGGACAGGGGGCACAGATACGCAGTATTTT